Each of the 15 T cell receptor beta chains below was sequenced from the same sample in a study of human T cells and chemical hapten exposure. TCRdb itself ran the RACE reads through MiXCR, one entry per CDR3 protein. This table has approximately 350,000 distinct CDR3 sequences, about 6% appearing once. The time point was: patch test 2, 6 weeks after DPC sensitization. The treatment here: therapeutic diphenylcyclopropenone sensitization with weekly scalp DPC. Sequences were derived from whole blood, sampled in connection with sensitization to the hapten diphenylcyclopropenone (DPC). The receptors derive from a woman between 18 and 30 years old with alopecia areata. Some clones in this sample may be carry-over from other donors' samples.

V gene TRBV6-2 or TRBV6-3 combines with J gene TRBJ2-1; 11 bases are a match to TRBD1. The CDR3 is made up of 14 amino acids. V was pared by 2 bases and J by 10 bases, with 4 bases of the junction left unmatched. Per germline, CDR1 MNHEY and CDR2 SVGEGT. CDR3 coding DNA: TGTGCCAGCAGTTACGCGGACAGGGGGCACGAGCAGTTCTTC. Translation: CASSYADRGHEQFF.

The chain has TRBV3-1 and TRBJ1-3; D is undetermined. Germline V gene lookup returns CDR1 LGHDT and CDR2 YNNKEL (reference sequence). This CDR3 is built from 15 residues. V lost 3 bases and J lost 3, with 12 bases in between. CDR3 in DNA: TGTGCCAGCAGCCAGGAGCCGAGCCTTGGAAACACCATATATTTT. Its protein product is CASSQEPSLGNTIYF.

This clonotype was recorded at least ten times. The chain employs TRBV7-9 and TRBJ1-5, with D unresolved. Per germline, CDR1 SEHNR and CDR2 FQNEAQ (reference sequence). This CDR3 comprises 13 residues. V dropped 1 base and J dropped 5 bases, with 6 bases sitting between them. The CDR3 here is CASSLGRDQPQHF. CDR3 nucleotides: TGTGCCAGCAGCTTAGGGAGGGATCAGCCCCAGCATTTT.

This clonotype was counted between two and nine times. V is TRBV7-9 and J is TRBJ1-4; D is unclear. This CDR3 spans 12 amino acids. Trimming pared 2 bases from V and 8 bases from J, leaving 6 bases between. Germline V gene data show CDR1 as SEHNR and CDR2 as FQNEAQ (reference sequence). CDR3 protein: CASSLKVEKLFF. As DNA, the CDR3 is TGTGCCAGCAGCTTAAAGGTGGAAAAACTGTTTTTT.

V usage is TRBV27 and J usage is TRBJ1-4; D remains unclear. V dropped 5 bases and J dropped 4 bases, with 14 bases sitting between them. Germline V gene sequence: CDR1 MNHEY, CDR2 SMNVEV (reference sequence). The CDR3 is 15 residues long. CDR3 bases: TGTGCCAGCAGTCCCTCAGGAAGCTTTAATGAAAAACTGTTTTTT. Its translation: CASSPSGSFNEKLFF.

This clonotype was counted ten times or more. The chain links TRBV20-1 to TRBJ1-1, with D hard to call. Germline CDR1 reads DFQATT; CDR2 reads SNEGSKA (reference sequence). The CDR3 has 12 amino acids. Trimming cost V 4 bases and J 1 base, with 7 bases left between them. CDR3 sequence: CSAISGNTEAFF. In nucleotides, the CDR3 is TGCAGTGCTATTTCAGGGAACACTGAAGCTTTCTTT.

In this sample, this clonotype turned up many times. The chain's CDR3 is CASSSTTNEQYF. For the CDR3, the DNA is TGTGCCAGCAGCAGTACAACGAACGAGCAGTACTTC. The V gene is TRBV12-3 or TRBV12-4, the J gene TRBJ2-7; D is undetermined. The V and J ends lost 6 bases and 5 bases respectively, with 11 bases between them. The CDR3 extends over 12 amino acids.

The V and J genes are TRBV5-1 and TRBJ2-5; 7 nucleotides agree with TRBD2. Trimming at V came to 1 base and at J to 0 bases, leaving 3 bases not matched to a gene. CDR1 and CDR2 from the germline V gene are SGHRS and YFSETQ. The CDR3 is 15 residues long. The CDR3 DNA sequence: TGCGCCAGCAGCTTGCCCAGCGGGGACCAAGAGACCCAGTACTTC. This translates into CASSLPSGDQETQYF. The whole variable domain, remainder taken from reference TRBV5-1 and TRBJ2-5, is KAGVTQTPRYLIKTRGQQVTLSCSPISGHRSVSWYQQTPGQGLQFLFEYFSETQRNKGNFPGRFSGRQFSNSRSEMNVSTLELGDSALYLCASSLPSGDQETQYFGPGTRLLVL.

The CDR3 nucleotides are TGTGCCAGCAGCGATACTAGAGCAGATACGCAGTATTTT. It encodes CASSDTRADTQYF. The chain is built from TRBV9 and TRBJ2-3; D may be TRBD2 (5 bases). The CDR3 totals 13 residues. The germline gives CDR1 SGDLS, CDR2 YYNGEE. With 3 bases removed from V and 4 bases from J, the gap between germline ends came to 9 bases.

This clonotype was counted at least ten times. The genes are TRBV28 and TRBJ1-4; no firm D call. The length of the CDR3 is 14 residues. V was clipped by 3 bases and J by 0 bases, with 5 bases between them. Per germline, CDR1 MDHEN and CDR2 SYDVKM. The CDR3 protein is CASSFFATNEKLFF. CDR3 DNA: TGTGCCAGCAGTTTCTTTGCAACTAATGAAAAACTGTTTTTT. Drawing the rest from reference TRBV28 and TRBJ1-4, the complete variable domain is DVKVTQSSRYLVKRTGEKVFLECVQDMDHENMFWYRQDPGLGLRLIYFSYDVKMKEKGDIPEGYSVSREKKERFSLILESASTNQTSMYLCASSFFATNEKLFFGSGTQLSVL.

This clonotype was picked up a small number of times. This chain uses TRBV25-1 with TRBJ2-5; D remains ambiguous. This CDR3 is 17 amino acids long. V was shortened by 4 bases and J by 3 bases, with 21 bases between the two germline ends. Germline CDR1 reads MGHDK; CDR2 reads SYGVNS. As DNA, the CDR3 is TGTGCCAGCAGTGTCCCTACGACCGGCCAGATCAAAGAGACCCAGTACTTC. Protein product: CASSVPTTGQIKETQYF.

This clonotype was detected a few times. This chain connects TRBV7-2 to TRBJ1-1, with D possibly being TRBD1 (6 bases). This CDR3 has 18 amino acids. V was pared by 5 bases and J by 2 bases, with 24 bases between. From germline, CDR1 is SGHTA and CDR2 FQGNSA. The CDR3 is CASSKTGSPSGSNTEAFF. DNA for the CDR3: TGTGCCAGCAGCAAAACAGGGTCCCCAAGCGGGAGTAACACTGAAGCTTTCTTT.

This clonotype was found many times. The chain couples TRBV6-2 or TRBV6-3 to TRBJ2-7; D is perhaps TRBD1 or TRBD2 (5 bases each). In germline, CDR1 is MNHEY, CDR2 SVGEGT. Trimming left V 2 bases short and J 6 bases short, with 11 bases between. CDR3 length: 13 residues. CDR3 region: CASSYGGSTEQYF. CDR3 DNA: TGTGCCAGCAGTTACGGGGGTTCTACCGAGCAGTACTTC.

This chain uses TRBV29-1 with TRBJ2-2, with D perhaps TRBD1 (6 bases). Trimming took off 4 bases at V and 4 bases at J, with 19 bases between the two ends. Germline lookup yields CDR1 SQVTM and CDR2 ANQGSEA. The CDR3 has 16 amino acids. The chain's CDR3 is CSVASQGRGGTGELFF. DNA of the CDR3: TGCAGCGTTGCCAGTCAGGGTAGAGGGGGCACCGGGGAGCTGTTTTTT.

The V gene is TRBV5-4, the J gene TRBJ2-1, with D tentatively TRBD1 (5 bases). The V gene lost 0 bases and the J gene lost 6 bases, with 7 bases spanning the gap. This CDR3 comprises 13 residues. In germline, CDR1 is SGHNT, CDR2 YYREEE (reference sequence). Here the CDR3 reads CASSLARANEQFF. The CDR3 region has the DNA TGTGCCAGCAGCTTGGCCAGGGCCAATGAGCAGTTCTTC. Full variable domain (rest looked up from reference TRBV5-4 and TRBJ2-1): ETGVTQSPTHLIKTRGQQVTLRCSSQSGHNTVSWYQQALGQGPQFIFQYYREEENGRGNFPPRFSGLQFPNYSSELNVNALELDDSALYLCASSLARANEQFFGPGTRLTVL.